This T cell receptor (beta chain) stems from a study of identical twins. This clonotype was counted at least ten times. One entry per CDR3 protein results from TCRdb running MiXCR on the 5' RACE reads. The table has some 790,000 distinct CDR3 sequences, 18% seen once. This sample was shared with a second study, whose subject was T cells expressing NK-cell markers. That paper adds: The TCR beta repertoires originated in sorted CD3+CD56+NKG2C+, CD3+CD56+NKG2C- and CD3+CD56-NKG2C+ T cells. The share of CD8+ T cells held by dominant NKG2C+ clonotypes was about 1.0-7.5% in roughly 6 donors.

This TCR derives from a woman between 18 and 29 years old in good health. Sequences were obtained from PBMCs.

CDR3 sequence (DNA): TGTGCCAGCAGCGCCTTATTTGGACAGGGCAACACCGGGGAGCTGTTTTTT. Its protein is CASSALFGQGNTGELFF. The rearrangement uses TRBV7-2 and TRBJ2-2; 8 nucleotides match TRBD1. The CDR3 has 17 residues. Germline CDR1 and CDR2: SGHTA and FQGNSA. Germline trimming cut 5 bases from V and 2 bases from J; bases unmatched to any gene: 10.